What follows is one T cell receptor beta chain and its context. No antigen is known for it. This record belongs to a study of T cells in Graves' hyperthyroidism and ophthalmopathy. If no ophthalmopathy progression occurred within 18 months, Graves' hyperthyroidism was stable. Overall study results and limits: Ophthalmopathy was model-predicted a median about 6 months pre-onset. Blood also carried most thyroid clonotypes expanded above 0.001.

CDR1 and CDR2 from the germline V gene are SGDLS and YYNGEE. The CDR3 runs 16 residues. V shed 0 bases and J shed 9 bases, with 16 bases lying between them. TCR beta CDR3 regions were amplified from RNA. Carried out on the TCR CDR3, a first-round RT-PCR used the HTBI primer set. TCRdb reanalysed the multiplex PCR reads using MiXCR and keeps one entry per CDR3 protein. The table has around 420,000 distinct CDR3 sequences, roughly 15% seen once. The clonotype comes from a woman between 18 and 29 years old with Graves' hyperthyroidism. Sample: blood. This rearrangement joins TRBV9 to TRBJ1-6; D call uncertain. The CDR3 DNA sequence: TGTGCCAGCAGCGTAGGAGCTGAGGGTTTGGGTTCACCCCTCCACTTT. It is translated as CASSVGAEGLGSPLHF.